The following is a T cell receptor (beta chain) sequence with its context. The sample originates from a study of blood T cell repertoires in COVID-19. Background on the study: PBMCs, B-cell-depleted T cells, or T cells were the source of the cDNA or gDNA that made up the material.

Original analysis: Reference gene primers were amplified, and this amplification served to estimate nucleated cell counts. Some clones are missing from TCRdb's copy, which holds only in-frame ones; the method was immunoSEQ multiplex PCR. That table is the source of V, J and clone size, and D and trimming were worked out from the DNA. The profile covers 220,000 or so clones, with just under 85% appearing a single time and around 2% taken by the ten largest. Sequencing was performed on peripheral blood. The receptor comes from a woman aged 80 or over with acute or convalescent COVID-19.

The CDR3, as DNA: TGTGCCTGGAGTGGTTTAGGGGGTGCCTATGGCTACACCTTC. Translating gives CAWSGLGGAYGYTF. V gene TRBV30 combines with J gene TRBJ1-2; D is possibly TRBD1 (6 bases). V lost 1 base and J lost 4, with 13 bases in between. Germline lookup yields CDR1 GTSNPN and CDR2 SVGIG (reference sequence). There are 14 residues in the CDR3.